Shown below are 3 T cell receptor beta chains from a single sample sequenced in a study of blood T cell repertoires in COVID-19 (dated by TCRdb to about 2020). Receptor amplification or capture employed the immunoSEQ multiplex PCR assay. The table was pulled from immuneACCESS by TCRdb, which kept in-frame rearrangements only. Such tables lose some clones; where checked, under half of the loss comes from unresolved V genes, and the rest has no known cause. For this sample the table gives more than 70,000 clones, of which approximately 86% were detected only once. Around 3% of the sample is taken by the ten largest. The specimen was peripheral blood. The receptor set was obtained from a woman aged 45 to 65 with active or convalescent COVID-19.

J is TRBJ2-1 and V is TRBV19; a possible D gene is TRBD2 (5 bases). Germline CDR1 LNHDA, CDR2 SQIVND (reference sequence). Trimming removed 5 bases at V and 2 bases at J, with 10 bases between. The CDR3 sequence is 14 residues long. DNA for the CDR3: TGTGCCAGTAGTTCGGACTTAACCTACAATGAGCAGTTCTTC. This sequence encodes CASSSDLTYNEQFF. The full variable domain, in which reference TRBV19 and TRBJ2-1 provide the parts outside the CDR3, is DGGITQSPKYLFRKEGQNVTLSCEQNLNHDAMYWYRQDPGQGLRLIYYSQIVNDFQKGDIAEGYSVSREKKESFPLTVTSAQKNPTAFYLCASSSDLTYNEQFFGPGTRLTVL.

This clone was found a few times. V and J are TRBV30 and TRBJ1-4, with D possibly matching TRBD1 (5 bases). V was clipped by 3 bases and J by 7 bases, with 15 bases between them. There are 14 residues in the CDR3. Germline CDR1 reads GTSNPN; CDR2 reads SVGIG (reference sequence). The CDR3: CAWRTMGGGEKLFF. CDR3 nucleotide sequence: TGTGCCTGGAGGACTATGGGGGGAGGTGAAAAACTGTTTTTT.

CDR3 DNA sequence: TGTGCCAGCAGCGTGGCGGGCGGAGGTACCTACGAGCAGTACTTC. It yields the protein CASSVAGGGTYEQYF. J is TRBJ2-7 and V is TRBV9, with D perhaps matching TRBD2 (5 bases). Germline CDR1 reads SGDLS; CDR2 reads YYNGEE. This CDR3 has 15 residues. The V and J ends lost 2 bases and 2 bases respectively, with 14 bases between them.